Listed here are 14 T cell receptor beta chains from one sample, sequenced in a study of blood T cell repertoires in COVID-19. Some clones are missing from TCRdb's copy, which holds only in-frame ones; the method was immunoSEQ multiplex PCR. The sample lists 120,000 or so clones; about 80% were seen once. The source material was peripheral blood. The receptor source for this set is a human donor in a cohort sampled during active COVID-19.

This chain connects TRBV7-3 to TRBJ2-1, with D possibly being TRBD2 (7 bases). Germline-derived CDR1 and CDR2 are SGHTA and FQGTGA. Trimming removed 5 bases from V and 2 bases from J, with 16 bases in between. The CDR3 consists of 16 residues. The CDR3 spells CASSTPGAGAYNEQFF. As DNA, the CDR3 is TGTGCCAGCAGCACCCCGGGGGCGGGGGCCTACAATGAGCAGTTCTTC.

V is TRBV7-9 and J is TRBJ2-2; a possible D gene is TRBD1 (6 bases). CDR3 length: 19 residues. The V end lost 2 bases, the J end lost 0 bases, and 19 bases lay between the germline ends. The germline CDR1 and CDR2 sequences are SEHNR and FQNEAQ (reference sequence). CDR3 sequence: CASSLRHRFRDTNTGELFF. The DNA of the CDR3 is TGTGCCAGCAGCTTACGCCACAGGTTCCGGGACACGAACACCGGGGAGCTGTTTTTT.

The chain employs TRBV6-7 and TRBJ2-1; D may be TRBD2 (6 bases). TRBV6-7 is marked as an open reading frame, function uncertain. V was pared by 2 bases and J by 7 bases, with 12 bases between. This CDR3 spans 14 amino acids. DNA for the CDR3: TGTGCCAGCAGTTACGGAGGGAGGTTGAATGAGCAGTTCTTC. Translated: CASSYGGRLNEQFF.

This clone was found a few times. V usage is TRBV5-1 and J usage is TRBJ2-7, with 7 bases matching TRBD1. J gave up 2 bases and V 4 bases, and 6 bases lay outside the gene matches. Germline V CDR1 and CDR2: SGHRS, YFSETQ. The CDR3 totals 14 residues. CDR3 protein: CASSRGQEAYEQYF. In DNA form, the CDR3 reads TGCGCCAGCAGCCGCGGACAGGAGGCCTACGAGCAGTACTTC.

Here the CDR3 reads CSGRQGNTEAFF. CDR3 DNA: TGCAGCGGTAGACAGGGGAACACTGAAGCTTTCTTT. This chain uses TRBV29-1 with TRBJ1-1; 7 bases match TRBD1. The CDR3 runs 12 residues. Trimming removed 7 bases from V and 1 base from J; junction bases left unmatched: 3. The germline CDR1 and CDR2 sequences are SQVTM and ANQGSEA.

The chain is built from TRBV28 and TRBJ1-2; D possibly corresponds to TRBD1 (5 bases). This CDR3 is built from 12 residues. The germline V and J ends were trimmed by 5 bases and 7 bases, with 11 bases remaining between them. Germline-derived CDR1 and CDR2 are MDHEN and SYDVKM. The DNA for the CDR3 is TGTGCCAGCAGTATGACAGAATTTGGCTACACCTTC. Translation: CASSMTEFGYTF.

This clone occurred a few times. V is TRBV6-2 or TRBV6-3 and J is TRBJ2-2, with D possibly TRBD1 on 6 matching bases. Between the trimmed V and J ends, which lost 2 bases and 3 bases, there was a span of 16 bases. CDR1 MNHEY and CDR2 SVGEGT come from the germline V gene. The CDR3 covers 17 residues. The CDR3 DNA is TGTGCCAGCAGTTACGCCACGGACAGTTTGGACACCGGGGAGCTGTTTTTT. Protein: CASSYATDSLDTGELFF.

V and J are TRBV30 and TRBJ2-1; D might be TRBD2 (6 bases). CDR1 is GTSNPN and CDR2 is SVGIG in the germline V gene (reference sequence). The CDR3 consists of 12 residues. V lost 3 bases, J lost 14 bases, and 17 bases lay in between. The CDR3 spells CAWRQLGEVEFF. The CDR3 DNA follows: TGTGCCTGGAGGCAGCTAGGGGAGGTAGAGTTCTTC.

This clone was recorded many times. J is TRBJ1-2 and V is TRBV4-1; D is unresolved. The germline V gene encodes CDR1 MGHRA and CDR2 YSYEKL. The CDR3 contains 14 residues. V lost 2 bases and J lost 8, with 15 bases in between. The CDR3 region is CASSQPIQITGYTF. Here the CDR3 DNA reads TGCGCCAGCAGCCAACCAATACAAATCACAGGCTACACCTTC.

The chain has TRBV2 and TRBJ2-5, with D possibly matching TRBD2 (6 bases). Trimming shortened V by 6 bases and J by 5 bases, and 16 bases separated the two germline ends. Germline assignment: CDR1 SNHLY and CDR2 FYNNEI. The CDR3 consists of 14 residues. As DNA, the CDR3 is TGTGCCAGCAGCGAGGAGAGGGCGGGGGAGACCCAGTACTTC. It codes for CASSEERAGETQYF.

The chain employs TRBV7-2 and TRBJ1-2; 8 bases agree with TRBD1. V shed 8 bases, J shed 4 bases, and the junction held 6 bases outside the gene matches. This CDR3 comprises 13 residues. The germline V gene has CDR1 SGHTA and CDR2 FQGNSA. This CDR3 is CASSRDRSYGYTF. CDR3 DNA sequence: TGTGCCAGCTCCCGGGACAGGAGCTATGGCTACACCTTC.

The V call is TRBV27, the J call TRBJ1-2; 7 bases match TRBD1. V was pared by 7 bases and J by 2 bases, with 10 bases of the junction left unmatched. The CDR3 spans 15 residues. CDR1 MNHEY and CDR2 SMNVEV come from the germline V gene (reference sequence). CDR3 nucleotide sequence: TGTGCCAGCACCCCCCGGACAGGACCCAACTATGGCTACACCTTC. Residues: CASTPRTGPNYGYTF.

CDR3 in amino acids: CASSFIGTRGDRGWYEQYF. CDR3 DNA sequence: TGTGCCAGCAGTTTTATCGGTACCAGAGGGGACAGGGGCTGGTACGAGCAGTACTTC. The rearrangement links TRBV27 to TRBJ2-7; 10 nucleotides match TRBD1. The CDR3 loop spans 19 amino acids. Germline V gives CDR1 MNHEY, CDR2 SMNVEV (reference sequence). V trimming: 3 bases; J trimming: 4 bases; junction bases outside the gene matches: 18.

The J gene is TRBJ1-2, the V gene TRBV19; 8 nucleotides line up with TRBD1. CDR1 LNHDA and CDR2 SQIVND come from the germline V gene (reference sequence). The CDR3 has 14 residues. V lost 6 bases, J lost 4 bases, and 7 bases stayed unmatched. The CDR3 region is CASRVTGGGYGYTF. The CDR3, as DNA: TGTGCCAGTAGGGTTACAGGGGGAGGCTATGGCTACACCTTC.